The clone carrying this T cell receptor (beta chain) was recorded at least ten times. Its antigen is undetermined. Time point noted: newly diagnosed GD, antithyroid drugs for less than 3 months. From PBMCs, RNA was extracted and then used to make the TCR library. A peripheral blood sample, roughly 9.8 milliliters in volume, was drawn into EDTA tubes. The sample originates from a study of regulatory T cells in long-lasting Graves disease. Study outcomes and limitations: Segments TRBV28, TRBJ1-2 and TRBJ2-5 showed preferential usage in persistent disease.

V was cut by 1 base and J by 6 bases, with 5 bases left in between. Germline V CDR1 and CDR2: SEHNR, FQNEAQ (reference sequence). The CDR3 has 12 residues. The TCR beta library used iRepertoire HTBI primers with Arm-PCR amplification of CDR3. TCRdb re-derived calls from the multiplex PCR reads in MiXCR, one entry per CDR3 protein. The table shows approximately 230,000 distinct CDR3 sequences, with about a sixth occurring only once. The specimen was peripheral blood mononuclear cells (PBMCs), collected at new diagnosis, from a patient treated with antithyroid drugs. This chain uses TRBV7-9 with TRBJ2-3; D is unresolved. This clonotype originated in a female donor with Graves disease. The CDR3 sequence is CASSLVVDTQYF. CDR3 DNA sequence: TGTGCCAGCAGCTTAGTGGTGGATACGCAGTATTTT.